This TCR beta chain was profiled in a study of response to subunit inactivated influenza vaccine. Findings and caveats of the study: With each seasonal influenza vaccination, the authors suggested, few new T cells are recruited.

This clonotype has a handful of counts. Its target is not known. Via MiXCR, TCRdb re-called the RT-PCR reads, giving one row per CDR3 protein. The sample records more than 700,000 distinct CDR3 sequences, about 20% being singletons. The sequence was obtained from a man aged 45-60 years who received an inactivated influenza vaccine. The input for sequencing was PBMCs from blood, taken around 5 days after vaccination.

The CDR3 coding sequence is TGCGCCAGCAGCCCAGGGGTAGGGGAGGCCGAGCAGTACTTC. Protein product: CASSPGVGEAEQYF. The V gene is TRBV5-1, the J gene TRBJ2-7; possibly TRBD1 or TRBD2 for D (6 bases each). The CDR3 is 14 residues long. Germline V CDR1 and CDR2: SGHRS, YFSETQ. V was clipped by 4 bases and J by 6 bases, with 17 bases between them.